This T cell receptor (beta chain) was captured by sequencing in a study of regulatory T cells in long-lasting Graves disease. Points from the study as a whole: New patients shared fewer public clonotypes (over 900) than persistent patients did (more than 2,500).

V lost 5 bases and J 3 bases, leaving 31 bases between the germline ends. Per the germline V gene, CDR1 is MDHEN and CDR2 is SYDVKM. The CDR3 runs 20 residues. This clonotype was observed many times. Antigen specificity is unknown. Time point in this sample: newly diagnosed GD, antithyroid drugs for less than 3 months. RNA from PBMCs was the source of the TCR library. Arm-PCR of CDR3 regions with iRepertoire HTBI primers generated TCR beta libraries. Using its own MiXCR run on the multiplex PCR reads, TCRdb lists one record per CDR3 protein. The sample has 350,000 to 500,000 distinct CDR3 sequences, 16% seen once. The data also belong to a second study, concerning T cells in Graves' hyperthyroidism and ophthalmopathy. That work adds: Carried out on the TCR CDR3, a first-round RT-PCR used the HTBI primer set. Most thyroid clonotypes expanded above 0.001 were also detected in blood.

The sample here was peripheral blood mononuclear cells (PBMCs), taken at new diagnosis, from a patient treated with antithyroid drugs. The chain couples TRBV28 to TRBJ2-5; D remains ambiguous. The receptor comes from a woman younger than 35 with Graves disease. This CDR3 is CASSPIVPPTFWRTEETQYF. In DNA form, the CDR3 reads TGTGCCAGCAGTCCCATCGTTCCTCCTACTTTTTGGCGAACAGAAGAGACCCAGTACTTC.